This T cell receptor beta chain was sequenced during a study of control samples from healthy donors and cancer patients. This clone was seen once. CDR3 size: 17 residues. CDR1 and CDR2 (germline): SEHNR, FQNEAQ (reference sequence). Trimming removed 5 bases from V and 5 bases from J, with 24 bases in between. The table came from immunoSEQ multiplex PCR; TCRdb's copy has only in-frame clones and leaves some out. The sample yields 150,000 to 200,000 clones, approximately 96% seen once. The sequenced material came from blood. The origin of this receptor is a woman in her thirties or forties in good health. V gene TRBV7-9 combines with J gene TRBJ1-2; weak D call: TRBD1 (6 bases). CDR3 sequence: CASSLGGARDKPYGYTF. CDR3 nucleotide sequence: TGTGCCAGCAGCCTCGGGGGGGCCCGGGACAAGCCTTATGGCTACACCTTC.